This entry features one T cell receptor (beta chain) sequence. The read falls 3 residues short of the CDR3 end, and the missing part is taken from the germline J gene. Germline loops: CDR1 DFQATT, CDR2 SNEGSKA (reference sequence). This CDR3 has 13 amino acids. The V segment lost 6 bases and the J segment 3 bases; nucleotides outside the gene matches: 2. The data were taken from a study of T cells in women clearing cervical HPV infection. Sequenced by immunoSEQ multiplex PCR; TCRdb stores in-frame clones only, minus some. Its table lists approximately 31,000 clones. The sequence derives from a woman between 18 and 75 years old with a cervical HPV16 infection that either progressed to CIN3+ or cleared (not recorded which). Sequenced: blood buffy coat. The V call is TRBV20-1, the J call TRBJ2-5; TRBD2 matches at 12 bases. The CDR3 protein is CSAGLAGKETQYF. Incomplete CDR3 DNA: TGCAGTGCCGGACTAGCGGGAAAAGAGACC.